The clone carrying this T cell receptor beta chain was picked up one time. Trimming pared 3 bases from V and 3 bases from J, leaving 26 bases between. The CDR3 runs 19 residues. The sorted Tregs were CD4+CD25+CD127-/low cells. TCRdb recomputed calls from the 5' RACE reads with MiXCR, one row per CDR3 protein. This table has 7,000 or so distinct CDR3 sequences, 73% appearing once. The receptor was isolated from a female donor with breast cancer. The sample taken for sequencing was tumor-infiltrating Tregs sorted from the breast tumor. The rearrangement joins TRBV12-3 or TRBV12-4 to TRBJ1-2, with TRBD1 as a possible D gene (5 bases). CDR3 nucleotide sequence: TGTGCCAGCAGTTTGCGAGGGGCCCGAGGCGCGGGGATTTACTATGGCTACACCTTC. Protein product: CASSLRGARGAGIYYGYTF.